These 10 T cell receptor beta chains came from one sample sequenced in a study of blood T cell repertoires in COVID-19 (dated by TCRdb to about 2020). Library generation was performed with the immunoSEQ multiplex PCR assay. TCRdb limited this immuneACCESS table to in-frame rearrangements with V and J called. A share of clones is missing; checked studies link under half to unresolved V genes, and the rest is unexplained. In all, the sample holds about 230,000 clones, and approximately 82% of those were seen once. Clones ranked in the top ten supply approximately 1.3% of the sample. The sequencing input was peripheral blood. Source of these receptors: a woman aged 40 to 49 who had recovered from COVID-19.

The rearrangement joins TRBV10-1 to TRBJ1-1; D gene unclear. The CDR3 covers 13 residues. Trimming took off 3 bases at V and 9 bases at J, with 14 bases between the two ends. Germline loops: CDR1 WNHNN, CDR2 SYGVQD (reference sequence). The CDR3 region has the DNA TGCGCCAGCAGTGATGGCCGGCGGGGAAAAGCTTTCTTT. It encodes CASSDGRRGKAFF.

V and J are TRBV6-2 or TRBV6-3 and TRBJ2-3; 15 bases are a match to TRBD2. The CDR3 has 21 amino acids. Germline V lookup: CDR1 MNHEY, CDR2 SVGEGT. V gave up 2 bases and J gave up 0 bases; unmatched junction bases: 12. DNA for the CDR3: TGTGCCAGCAGTTACCCAGGACTAGCGGGGGGGCTGTCGACTAGCACAGATACGCAGTATTTT. It is translated as CASSYPGLAGGLSTSTDTQYF.

The CDR3 loop is CSVDAGTGGYYGYTF. The CDR3 DNA reads as TGCAGCGTTGACGCCGGGACAGGGGGTTACTATGGCTACACCTTC. V and J are TRBV29-1 and TRBJ1-2; TRBD1 agrees at 11 bases. Germline V gene data show CDR1 as SQVTM and CDR2 as ANQGSEA. This CDR3 region has 15 residues. V gave up 3 bases and J gave up 3 bases; unmatched junction bases: 6.

This sequence joins TRBV18 and TRBJ2-7; the D gene is possibly TRBD2 (5 bases). The germline V and J ends were trimmed by 5 bases and 7 bases, with 12 bases remaining between them. Germline V CDR1 and CDR2: KGHSH, LQKENI. This CDR3 contains 12 residues. In nucleotides, the CDR3 is TGTGCCAGCTCATTTGAGGGTGGGGAGCAGTACTTC. Protein product: CASSFEGGEQYF.

This sequence joins TRBV5-1 and TRBJ1-4; 7 bases match TRBD1. The ends lost 4 bases at V and 8 bases at J; junction bases unmatched: 14. The CDR3 extends over 16 amino acids. CDR1 and CDR2 (germline): SGHRS, YFSETQ. The DNA for the CDR3 is TGCGCCAGCAGCGCCACAGGGGCGGATAAAACGGAAAAACTGTTTTTT. It is translated as CASSATGADKTEKLFF.

CDR3 in amino acids: CASSLDRGSYNEQFF. The CDR3 DNA is TGTGCCAGCAGCTTAGACAGGGGTTCCTACAATGAGCAGTTCTTC. The chain carries TRBV11-3 and TRBJ2-1; D is possibly TRBD1 (6 bases). This CDR3 has 15 residues. Germline loops: CDR1 SGHNT, CDR2 YENEEA. The germline V and J ends were trimmed by 0 bases and 1 base, with 7 bases remaining between them.

This CDR3 reads CASSLGGLSGADTQYF. CDR3 nucleotides: TGCGCCAGCAGCTTGGGAGGACTATCTGGGGCAGATACGCAGTATTTT. V and J are TRBV5-1 and TRBJ2-3; TRBD2 might be the D (6 bases). This CDR3 contains 16 residues. Germline CDR1 and CDR2: SGHRS and YFSETQ. V was cut by 0 bases and J by 4 bases, with 15 bases left in between.

The chain recombines TRBV3-1 (or the pseudogene TRBV3-2) with TRBJ2-3; D remains unclear. The germline gives CDR1 LGHDT, CDR2 YNNKEL (reference sequence). The V and J ends lost 3 bases and 2 bases respectively, with 3 bases between them. CDR3 length equals 12 residues. CDR3 sequence: CASSHNTDTQYF. Written as DNA, the CDR3 is TGTGCCAGCAGCCACAACACAGATACGCAGTATTTT.

This chain connects TRBV7-2 to TRBJ1-4, with unresolved D. The CDR3 is made up of 17 amino acids. Germline values: CDR1 SGHTA, CDR2 FQGNSA. Trimming took off 5 bases at V and 0 bases at J, with 16 bases between the two ends. This CDR3 reads CASSPKSLRATNEKLFF. CDR3 DNA: TGTGCCAGCAGCCCGAAAAGCTTGAGGGCAACTAATGAAAAACTGTTTTTT.

This sequence joins TRBV7-2 and TRBJ2-5; D gene ambiguous. Trimming took 3 bases from V and 2 from J, leaving 10 bases between them. This CDR3 spans 14 amino acids. Germline CDR1 is SGHTA and CDR2 is FQGNSA. DNA of the CDR3: TGTGCCAGCAGCTTCTCCCGGGTACAAGAGACCCAGTACTTC. Its protein is CASSFSRVQETQYF.